This paragraph covers one T cell receptor beta chain sequence. Its antigen is still unknown. After constant-region reverse-primer amplification, full-length variable regions underwent semi-nested PCR with Nested Universal Primer A. TCRdb redid the calling of the 5' RACE reads with MiXCR, one entry per CDR3 protein. This table has roughly 69,000 distinct CDR3 sequences, roughly 23% appearing once. Regarding the study as a whole: In terms of TCR gene usage, tumor memory CD4+ T cells clustered together with blood and lymph node memory CD4+ cells, as well as with lymph node naive CD4+ cells. Tumor Treg TCRs overlapped most with tumor naive CD4+ cells.

The CDR3 sequence is 16 residues long. Per the germline V gene, CDR1 is KGHDR and CDR2 is SFDVKD. The V and J ends lost 4 bases and 3 bases respectively, with 15 bases between them. This rearrangement joins TRBV24-1 to TRBJ1-5; D uncertain. Material for sequencing was memory CD4+ T cells sorted from a lymph node. The subset denotes: memory CD4+ T cells, CD4+CD45RO+CD25-. This receptor was identified in a female donor with breast cancer. The CDR3 here is CATSETTAGSNQPQHF. For the CDR3, the DNA is TGTGCCACCAGTGAGACTACTGCAGGCTCCAATCAGCCCCAGCATTTT.